This TCR beta chain appears in the sequencing data of a study of T cell responses to AZD1222 COVID-19 vaccine. Across the whole study: Second doses were pooled across both intervals (about 4 or about 12 weeks).

Details on this clone: The antigen is unknown.

Study results and caveats: There were mostly white British donors and more females than males, and clonal diversity was possibly underestimated.

This CDR3 contains 15 residues. The germline V gene encodes CDR1 KGHSH and CDR2 LQKENI. J was trimmed by 9 bases and V by 4 bases; bases with no gene match: 6. TCRdb keeps only in-frame clones here, not all; method: immunoSEQ multiplex PCR. The sample records some 120,000 clones, over 80% being singletons. The receptor was isolated from an adult in good health. The chain recombines TRBV18 with TRBJ1-6; 10 positions agree with TRBD1. The material sequenced was peripheral blood, taken on day 0 of AZD1222 vaccination. CDR3 sequence reads: CASSLTGTGVSPLHF. The CDR3 nucleotides read TGTGCCAGCTCACTCACCGGGACAGGGGTTTCACCCCTCCACTTT.